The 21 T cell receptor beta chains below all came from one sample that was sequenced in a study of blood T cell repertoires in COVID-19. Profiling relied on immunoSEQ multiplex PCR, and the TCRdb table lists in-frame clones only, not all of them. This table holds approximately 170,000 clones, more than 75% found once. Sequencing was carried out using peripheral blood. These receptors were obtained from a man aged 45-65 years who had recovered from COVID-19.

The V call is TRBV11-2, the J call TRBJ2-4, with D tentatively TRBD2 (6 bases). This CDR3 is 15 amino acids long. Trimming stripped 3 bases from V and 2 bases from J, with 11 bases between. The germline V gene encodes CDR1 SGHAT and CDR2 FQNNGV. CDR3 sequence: CASSLGGLPKNIQYF. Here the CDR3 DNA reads TGTGCCAGCAGCTTGGGGGGACTGCCCAAAAACATTCAGTACTTC.

The CDR3 DNA reads TGTGCCAGCAGCGTAGAGGGACTAGCGCCAGATACGCAGTATTTT. Protein product: CASSVEGLAPDTQYF. The chain couples TRBV9 to TRBJ2-3; 10 bases align to TRBD2. The V gene end was trimmed by 0 bases and the J gene end by 4 bases; junction bases not matched to a gene: 2. The CDR3 loop spans 15 amino acids. In germline, CDR1 is SGDLS, CDR2 YYNGEE.

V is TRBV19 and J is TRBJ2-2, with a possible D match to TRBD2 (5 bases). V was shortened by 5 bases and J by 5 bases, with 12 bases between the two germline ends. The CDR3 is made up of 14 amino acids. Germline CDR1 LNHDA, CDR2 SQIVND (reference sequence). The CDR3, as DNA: TGTGCCAGTAGTCAGGAGGTAGGGACCGGGGAGCTGTTTTTT. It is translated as CASSQEVGTGELFF.

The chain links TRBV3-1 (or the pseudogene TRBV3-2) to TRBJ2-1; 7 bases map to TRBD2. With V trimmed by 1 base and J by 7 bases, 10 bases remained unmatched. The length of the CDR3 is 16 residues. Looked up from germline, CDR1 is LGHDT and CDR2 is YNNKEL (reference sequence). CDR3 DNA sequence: TGTGCCAGCAGCCAAGGTTGGACTAGTGGGCAAAATGAGCAGTTCTTC. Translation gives CASSQGWTSGQNEQFF.

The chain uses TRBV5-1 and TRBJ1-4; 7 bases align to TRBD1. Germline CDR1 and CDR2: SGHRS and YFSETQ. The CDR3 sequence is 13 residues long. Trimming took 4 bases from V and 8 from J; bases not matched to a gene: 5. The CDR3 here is CASSPTGVEKLFF. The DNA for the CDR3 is TGCGCCAGCAGCCCCACAGGGGTGGAAAAACTGTTTTTT. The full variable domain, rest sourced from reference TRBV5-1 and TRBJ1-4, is KAGVTQTPRYLIKTRGQQVTLSCSPISGHRSVSWYQQTPGQGLQFLFEYFSETQRNKGNFPGRFSGRQFSNSRSEMNVSTLELGDSALYLCASSPTGVEKLFFGSGTQLSVL.

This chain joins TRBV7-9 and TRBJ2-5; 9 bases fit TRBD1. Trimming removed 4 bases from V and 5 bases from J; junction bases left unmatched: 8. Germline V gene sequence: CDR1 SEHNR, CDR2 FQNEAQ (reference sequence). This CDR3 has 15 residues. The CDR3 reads CASSSRQGGGETQYF. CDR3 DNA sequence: TGTGCCAGCAGCTCCCGACAGGGGGGAGGGGAGACCCAGTACTTC.

CDR3 coding DNA: TGTGCCAGCAGCTTTATAGCTAGCGGGTCTAGCACAGATACGCAGTATTTT. It is translated as CASSFIASGSSTDTQYF. The rearrangement joins TRBV7-8 to TRBJ2-3; TRBD2 aligns across 8 bases. V dropped 3 bases and J dropped 0; count of bases not matched to a gene: 8. The CDR3 sequence is 17 residues long. Germline V lookup: CDR1 SGHVS, CDR2 FQNEAQ.

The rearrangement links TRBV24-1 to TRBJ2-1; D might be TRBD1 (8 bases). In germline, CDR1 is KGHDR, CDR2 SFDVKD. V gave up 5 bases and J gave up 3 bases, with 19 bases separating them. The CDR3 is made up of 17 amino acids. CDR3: CATSGPPTGGDYNEQFF. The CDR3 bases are TGTGCCACCAGTGGCCCGCCCACAGGGGGGGACTACAATGAGCAGTTCTTC.

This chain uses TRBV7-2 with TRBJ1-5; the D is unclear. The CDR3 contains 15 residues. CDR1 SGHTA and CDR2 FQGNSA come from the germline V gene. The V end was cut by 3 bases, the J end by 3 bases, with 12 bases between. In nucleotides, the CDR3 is TGTGCCAGCAGCTTGGGGAGCGGTTCCAATCAGCCCCAGCATTTT. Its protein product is CASSLGSGSNQPQHF.

As DNA, the CDR3 is TGTGCCAGCAGCCAAGAAAGCGTAAACACTGAAGCTTTCTTT. Translation gives CASSQESVNTEAFF. The V and J genes are TRBV4-2 and TRBJ1-1; no reliable D call. The CDR3 is 14 residues long. Trimming stripped 0 bases from V and 2 bases from J, with 7 bases between. The germline V gene encodes CDR1 LGHNA and CDR2 YNFKEQ.

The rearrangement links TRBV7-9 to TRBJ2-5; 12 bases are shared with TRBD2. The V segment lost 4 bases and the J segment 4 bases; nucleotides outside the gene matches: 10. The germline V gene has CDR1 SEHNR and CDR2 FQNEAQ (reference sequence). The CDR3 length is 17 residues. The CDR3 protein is CASSSGLAGLLLETQYF. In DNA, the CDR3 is TGTGCCAGCAGCTCTGGACTAGCGGGGTTGTTGTTAGAGACCCAGTACTTC.

The CDR3 protein is CASSLVRGFEQYF. CDR3 bases: TGCGCCAGCAGCTTGGTTCGGGGGTTCGAGCAGTACTTC. V is TRBV5-1 and J is TRBJ2-7, with D maybe TRBD2 (6 bases). This CDR3 is 13 amino acids long. Germline CDR1 is SGHRS and CDR2 is YFSETQ. The germline V and J ends were trimmed by 0 bases and 6 bases, with 10 bases remaining between them.

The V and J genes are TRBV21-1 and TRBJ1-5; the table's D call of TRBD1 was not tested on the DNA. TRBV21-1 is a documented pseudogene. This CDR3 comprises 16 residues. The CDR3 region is CASSKAHRGVRQPQHF. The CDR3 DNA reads TGTGCCAGCAGCAAAGCCCACAGGGGAGTGCGTCAGCCCCAGCATTTT.

For the CDR3, the DNA is TGTGCCTGGAGTCCGGGACAGGGGGCTGTGGGCTACACCTTC. It is translated as CAWSPGQGAVGYTF. V gene TRBV30 combines with J gene TRBJ1-2; 12 bases match TRBD1. Germline V gives CDR1 GTSNPN, CDR2 SVGIG (reference sequence). There are 14 residues in the CDR3. Trimming at V came to 2 bases and at J to 8 bases, leaving 6 bases not matched to a gene. The entire variable domain, with the rest obtained from reference TRBV30 and TRBJ1-2, is as follows: SQTIHQWPATLVQPVGSPLSLECTVEGTSNPNLYWYRQAAGRGLQLLFYSVGIGQISSEVPQNLSASRPQDRQFILSSKKLLLSDSGFYLCAWSPGQGAVGYTFGSGTRLTVV.

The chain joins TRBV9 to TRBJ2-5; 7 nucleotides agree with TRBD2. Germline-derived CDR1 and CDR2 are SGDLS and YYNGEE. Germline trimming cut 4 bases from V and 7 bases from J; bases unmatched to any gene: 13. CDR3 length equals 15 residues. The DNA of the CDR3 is TGTGCCAGCAGCCCCAGACTAGTGGGGGAGGGGACCCAGTACTTC. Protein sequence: CASSPRLVGEGTQYF.

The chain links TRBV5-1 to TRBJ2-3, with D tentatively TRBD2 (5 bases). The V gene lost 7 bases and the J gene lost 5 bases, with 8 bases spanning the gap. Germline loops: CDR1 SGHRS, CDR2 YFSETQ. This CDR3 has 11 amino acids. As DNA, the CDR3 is TGCGCCAGCGCCGAGGGAGATACGCAGTATTTT. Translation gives CASAEGDTQYF.

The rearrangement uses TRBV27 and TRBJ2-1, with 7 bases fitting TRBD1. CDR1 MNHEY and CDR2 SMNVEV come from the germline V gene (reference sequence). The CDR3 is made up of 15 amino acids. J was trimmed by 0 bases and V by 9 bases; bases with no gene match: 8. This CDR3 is CASRKGAGSYNEQFF. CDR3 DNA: TGTGCCAGTAGAAAGGGGGCCGGCTCCTACAATGAGCAGTTCTTC.

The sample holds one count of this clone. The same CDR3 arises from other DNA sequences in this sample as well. The CDR3 DNA reads as TGTGCCAGCAGCGTAGCATCGGGGGGGTACGAGCAGTACTTC. Residues: CASSVASGGYEQYF. The genes are TRBV9 and TRBJ2-7; 8 nucleotides align to TRBD2. Per germline, CDR1 SGDLS and CDR2 YYNGEE. Trimming at V came to 0 bases and at J to 4 bases, leaving 3 bases not matched to a gene. CDR3 length: 14 residues.

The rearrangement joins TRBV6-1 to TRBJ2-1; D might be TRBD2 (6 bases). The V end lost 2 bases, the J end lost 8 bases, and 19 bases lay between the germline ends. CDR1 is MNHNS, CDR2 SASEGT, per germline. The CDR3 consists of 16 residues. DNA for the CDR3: TGTGCCAGCAGTGAAAACCCGGGACCCGCGGGGCATGAGCAGTTCTTC. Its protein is CASSENPGPAGHEQFF.

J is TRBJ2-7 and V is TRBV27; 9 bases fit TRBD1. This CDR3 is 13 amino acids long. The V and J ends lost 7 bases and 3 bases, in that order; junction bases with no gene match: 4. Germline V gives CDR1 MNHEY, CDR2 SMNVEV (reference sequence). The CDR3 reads CASNPTGGYEQYF. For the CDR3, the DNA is TGTGCCAGCAACCCGACAGGGGGCTACGAGCAGTACTTC.

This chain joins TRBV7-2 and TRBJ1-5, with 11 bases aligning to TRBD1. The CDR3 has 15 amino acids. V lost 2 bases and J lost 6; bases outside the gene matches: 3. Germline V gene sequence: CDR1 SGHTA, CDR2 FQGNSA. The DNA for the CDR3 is TGTGCCAGCAGCTTAACGGGACAGGGGGGTCAGCCCCAGCATTTT. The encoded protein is CASSLTGQGGQPQHF.